This T cell receptor (beta chain) is drawn from a study of T cell responses to AZD1222 COVID-19 vaccine. Investigators merged groups given second doses at roughly 4 or roughly 12 weeks. The length of the CDR3 is 15 residues. Looked up from germline, CDR1 is SGDLS and CDR2 is YYNGEE. Trimming left V 6 bases short and J 0 bases short, with 13 bases between. This clone was observed a handful of times. Its antigen remains unidentified. Profiled with immunoSEQ multiplex PCR; TCRdb holds only in-frame clones, not every one. The sample shows 56,000 or so clones, more than 75% of them seen only once. Notes on the study in general: Targets within unmutated variant regions were reportedly found for nearly half of spike-specific TCRs. Most donors were white British, females outnumbered males, and clonal diversity was possibly underestimated. With two AZD1222 doses given, Spike-specific TCR breadth and depth both rose.

The material was peripheral blood, obtained 28 days after the second AZD1222 dose. This clonotype originated in an adult who received the AZD1222 COVID-19 vaccine. The chain joins TRBV9 to TRBJ2-1; D is ambiguous. CDR3 sequence reads: CASTLDLSSYNEQFF. The CDR3 coding sequence is TGTGCCAGCACCCTAGACCTCAGCTCCTACAATGAGCAGTTCTTC.